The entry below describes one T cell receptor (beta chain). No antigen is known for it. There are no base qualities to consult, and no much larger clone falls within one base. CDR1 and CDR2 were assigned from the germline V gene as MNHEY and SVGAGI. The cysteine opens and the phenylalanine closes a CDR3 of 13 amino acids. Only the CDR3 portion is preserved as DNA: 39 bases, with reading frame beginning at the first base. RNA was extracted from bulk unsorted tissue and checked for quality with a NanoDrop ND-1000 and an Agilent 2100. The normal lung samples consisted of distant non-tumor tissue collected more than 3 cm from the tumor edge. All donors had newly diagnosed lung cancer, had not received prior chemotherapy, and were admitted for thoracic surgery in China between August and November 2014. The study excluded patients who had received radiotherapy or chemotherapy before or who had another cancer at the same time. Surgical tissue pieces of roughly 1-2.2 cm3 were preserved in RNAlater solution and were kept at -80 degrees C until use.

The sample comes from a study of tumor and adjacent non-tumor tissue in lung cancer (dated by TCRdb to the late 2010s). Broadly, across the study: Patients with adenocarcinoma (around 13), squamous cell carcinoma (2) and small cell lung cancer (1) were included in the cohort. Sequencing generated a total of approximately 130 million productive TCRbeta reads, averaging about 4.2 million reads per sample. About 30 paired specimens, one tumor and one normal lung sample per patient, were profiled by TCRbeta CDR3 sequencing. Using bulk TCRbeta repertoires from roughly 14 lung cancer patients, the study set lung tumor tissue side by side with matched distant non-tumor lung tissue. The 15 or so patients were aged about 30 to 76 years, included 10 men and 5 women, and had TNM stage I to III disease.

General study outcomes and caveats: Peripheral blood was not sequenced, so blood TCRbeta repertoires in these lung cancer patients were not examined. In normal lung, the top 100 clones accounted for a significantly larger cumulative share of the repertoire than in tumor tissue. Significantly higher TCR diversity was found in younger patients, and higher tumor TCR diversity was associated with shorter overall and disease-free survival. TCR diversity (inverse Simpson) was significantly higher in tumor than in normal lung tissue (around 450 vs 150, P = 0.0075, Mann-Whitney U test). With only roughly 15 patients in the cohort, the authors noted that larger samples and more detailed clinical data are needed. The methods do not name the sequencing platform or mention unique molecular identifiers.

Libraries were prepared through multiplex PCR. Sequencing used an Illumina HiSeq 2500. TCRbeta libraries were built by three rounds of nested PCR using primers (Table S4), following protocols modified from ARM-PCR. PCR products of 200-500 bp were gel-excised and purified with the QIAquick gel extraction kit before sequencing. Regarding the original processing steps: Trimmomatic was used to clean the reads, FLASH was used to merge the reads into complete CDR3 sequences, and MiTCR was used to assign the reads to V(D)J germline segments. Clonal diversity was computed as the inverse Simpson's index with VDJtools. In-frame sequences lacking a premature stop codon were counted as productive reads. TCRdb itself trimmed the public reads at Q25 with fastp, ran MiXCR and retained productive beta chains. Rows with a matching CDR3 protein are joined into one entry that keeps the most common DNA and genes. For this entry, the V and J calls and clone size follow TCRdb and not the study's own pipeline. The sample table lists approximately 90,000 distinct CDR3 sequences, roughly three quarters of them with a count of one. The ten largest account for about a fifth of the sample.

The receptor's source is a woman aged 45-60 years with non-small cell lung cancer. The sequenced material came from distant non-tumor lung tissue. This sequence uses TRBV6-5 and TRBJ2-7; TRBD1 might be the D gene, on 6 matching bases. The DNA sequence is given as TGTCCCAACAGTCAATCAGGGGTCTACGAGCAGTACTTC. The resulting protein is CPNSQSGVYEQYF.